Below, 19 T cell receptor beta chains from the same sample are listed, as sequenced in a study of T cell changes during pregnancy in multiple sclerosis. Clones were sequenced by immunoSEQ multiplex PCR, and TCRdb holds only the in-frame ones, with some missing. The repertoire has about 70,000 clones, around nine tenths of them found once; the top ten carry around 0.27%. This sample comprised CD4+ T cells from peripheral blood mononuclear cells, obtained after pregnancy. The receptors shown here come from a female donor with multiple sclerosis, enrolled in a pregnancy study.

The chain recombines TRBV6-1 with TRBJ2-7; the match to TRBD1 covers 9 bases. CDR1 and CDR2 (germline): MNHNS, SASEGT. The ends lost 3 bases at V and 4 bases at J; junction bases unmatched: 4. The CDR3 has 14 residues. The DNA for the CDR3 is TGTGCCAGCAGTGAGAACAGGGGGCAATACGAGCAGTACTTC. It codes for CASSENRGQYEQYF.

The count of this clone is one. This chain connects TRBV5-4 to TRBJ2-1; 7 nucleotides line up with TRBD2. Per germline, CDR1 SGHNT and CDR2 YYREEE (reference sequence). V trimming: 4 bases; J trimming: 3 bases; junction bases outside the gene matches: 10. CDR3 length: 16 amino acids. CDR3: CASSPGGGRGYNEQFF. In nucleotides, the CDR3 is TGTGCCAGCAGCCCGGGGGGTGGGAGAGGCTACAATGAGCAGTTCTTC.

The genes are TRBV30 and TRBJ2-1; tentatively, D is TRBD2 (6 bases). The V end lost 4 bases, the J end lost 4 bases, and 8 bases lay between the germline ends. CDR1 and CDR2 (germline): GTSNPN, SVGIG (reference sequence). This CDR3 is built from 12 residues. CDR3 region: CAWISGYNEQFF. Written as DNA, the CDR3 is TGTGCCTGGATCAGCGGGTACAATGAGCAGTTCTTC.

The chain couples TRBV10-3 to TRBJ2-5; D gene ambiguous. Germline CDR1 ENHRY, CDR2 SYGVKD. The germline V and J ends were trimmed by 3 bases and 2 bases, with 13 bases remaining between them. The CDR3 is made up of 15 amino acids. The CDR3 spells CAISEGAVRQETQYF. In DNA form, the CDR3 reads TGTGCCATCAGTGAAGGAGCTGTGCGGCAAGAGACCCAGTACTTC.

J is TRBJ1-1 and V is TRBV6-1, with a possible D match to TRBD1 (5 bases). CDR3 size: 12 residues. CDR1 is MNHNS and CDR2 is SASEGT in the germline V gene. Trimming stripped 7 bases from V and 7 bases from J, with 13 bases between. The CDR3 bases are TGTGCCAGCACCCCAGGGAAGGTTGAAGCTTTCTTT. This encodes CASTPGKVEAFF.

The genes are TRBV30 and TRBJ1-2; D remains ambiguous. The CDR3 totals 13 residues. Per the germline V gene, CDR1 is GTSNPN and CDR2 is SVGIG (reference sequence). Trimming removed 0 bases from V and 4 bases from J, with 9 bases in between. The CDR3 loop reads CAWSVPVLYGYTF. CDR3 nucleotide sequence: TGTGCCTGGAGTGTACCAGTTCTCTATGGCTACACCTTC.

The chain is built from TRBV4-1 and TRBJ2-3, with TRBD2 as a possible D gene (5 bases). V was pared by 0 bases and J by 1 base, with 11 bases between. Germline assignment: CDR1 MGHRA and CDR2 YSYEKL. The CDR3 totals 16 residues. The DNA for the CDR3 is TGCGCCAGCAGCCAAGAAGCGGATCGTGGCACAGATACGCAGTATTTT. Translating it yields CASSQEADRGTDTQYF.

The chain carries TRBV7-9 and TRBJ2-7; the D gene is possibly TRBD1 (5 bases). V was pared by 0 bases and J by 5 bases, with 14 bases between. CDR1 is SEHNR and CDR2 is FQNEAQ in the germline V gene (reference sequence). This CDR3 spans 15 amino acids. Here the CDR3 reads CASSLAGQGSDEQYF. The CDR3 region has the DNA TGTGCCAGCAGCTTAGCGGGGCAGGGTTCGGACGAGCAGTACTTC.

This chain uses TRBV13 with TRBJ2-7; 7 positions agree with TRBD2. Germline CDR1 is PRHDT and CDR2 is FYEKMQ (reference sequence). The length of the CDR3 is 13 residues. V trimming: 7 bases; J trimming: 3 bases; junction bases outside the gene matches: 6. The CDR3 sequence: CASTSGGCYEQYF. The CDR3 bases are TGTGCCAGCACTAGCGGCGGGTGCTACGAGCAGTACTTC.

This sequence joins TRBV19 and TRBJ1-2, with 7 bases aligning to TRBD1. Germline CDR1 reads LNHDA; CDR2 reads SQIVND (reference sequence). J lost 3 bases, V lost 7 bases, and 5 bases had no gene match. This CDR3 contains 13 residues. The CDR3 is CASKLDRDYGYTF. In DNA, the CDR3 is TGTGCCAGTAAGTTAGACAGGGACTATGGCTACACCTTC.

This clone has just a few counts. The CDR3 DNA reads as TGTGCCAGCAGTTCCTACAGGGAAGGGAATTCACCCCTCCACTTT. It codes for CASSSYREGNSPLHF. The chain combines TRBV27 with TRBJ1-6; perhaps TRBD1 as D (6 bases). V lost 4 bases, J lost 7 bases, and 14 bases lay in between. This CDR3 is built from 15 residues. Germline CDR1 is MNHEY and CDR2 is SMNVEV (reference sequence).

The chain combines TRBV29-1 with TRBJ1-2, with D perhaps TRBD1 (5 bases). This CDR3 spans 16 amino acids. V was cut by 0 bases and J by 4 bases, with 18 bases left in between. Germline CDR1 reads SQVTM; CDR2 reads ANQGSEA. Here the CDR3 DNA reads TGCAGCGTTGAAGATGGGTTGGCGGGGGTCGCCTATGGCTACACCTTC. Amino acid sequence: CSVEDGLAGVAYGYTF.

The V and J genes are TRBV10-3 and TRBJ1-1; 10 nucleotides match TRBD1. With 6 bases clipped from V and 4 bases from J, the junction kept 2 bases outside the gene matches. Germline CDR1 ENHRY, CDR2 SYGVKD. This CDR3 region has 13 residues. CDR3 DNA: TGTGCCATCAGCCGGGACAGGGGCACTGAAGCTTTCTTT. Residues: CAISRDRGTEAFF.

The chain employs TRBV19 and TRBJ1-6, with D perhaps matching TRBD1 (5 bases). CDR3 length: 12 residues. Between the trimmed V and J ends, which lost 4 bases and 7 bases, there was a span of 5 bases. Germline V gene data show CDR1 as LNHDA and CDR2 as SQIVND (reference sequence). The chain's CDR3 is CASSRQNSPLHF. CDR3 DNA: TGTGCCAGTAGTAGACAGAATTCACCCCTCCACTTT.

The rearrangement uses TRBV6-5 and TRBJ2-2; 7 nucleotides align to TRBD2. The CDR3 sequence is 16 residues long. V lost 1 base, J lost 8 bases, and 10 bases stayed unmatched. Germline V gene lookup returns CDR1 MNHEY and CDR2 SVGAGI. For the CDR3, the DNA is TGTGCCAGCAGTTACTTGCTGGGGCCGGGGGGAGGGGAGCTGTTTTTT. Protein product: CASSYLLGPGGGELFF.

The chain links TRBV9 to TRBJ2-1, with TRBD2 identical over 10 bases. V was clipped by 4 bases and J by 9 bases; unmatched bases: 7. Germline V gives CDR1 SGDLS, CDR2 YYNGEE. This CDR3 has 14 residues. The CDR3 DNA is TGTGCCAGCAGCCCCAGGGGACTAGCGCTTGAGCAGTTCTTC. As protein: CASSPRGLALEQFF.

The chain carries TRBV27 and TRBJ1-2; 9 positions match TRBD1. The CDR3 covers 14 residues. Germline V CDR1 and CDR2: MNHEY, SMNVEV (reference sequence). The trim removed 5 bases at V and 0 bases at J, leaving 1 base unmatched. For the CDR3, the DNA is TGTGCCAGCAGTAGACAGGGGGCTAACTATGGCTACACCTTC. Protein: CASSRQGANYGYTF.

The gene calls are TRBV15 and TRBJ2-1, with TRBD2 matching 14 bases. J gave up 8 bases and V 3 bases, and 3 bases lay outside the gene matches. The CDR3 runs 15 residues. The V gene's germline CDR1 is LNHNV and CDR2 YYDKDF (reference sequence). CDR3 protein: CATSSGTSGSYEQFF. CDR3 coding DNA: TGTGCCACCAGCAGTGGGACTAGCGGGAGCTATGAGCAGTTCTTC.

The chain has TRBV28 and TRBJ2-3, with D perhaps TRBD1 (5 bases). The V end was cut by 8 bases, the J end by 0 bases, with 12 bases between. Per the germline V gene, CDR1 is MDHEN and CDR2 is SYDVKM. This CDR3 region has 14 residues. The CDR3 region is CASQRGASTDTQYF. The CDR3 region has the DNA TGTGCCAGCCAAAGGGGTGCTAGCACAGATACGCAGTATTTT.